The sequence of this T cell receptor (beta chain) was determined in a study of shared clonotypes between healthy human individuals. As concerns this clone: Its antigen is undetermined.

Study-level findings and limits: In the sorted subsets, rarefaction showed sequencing was incomplete despite large depth.

Assay: immunoSEQ multiplex PCR; the TCRdb copy retains only in-frame clones and omits some. The sample has about 820,000 clones; 80% to 95% are singletons. CD45RO negativity and positive selection for CCR7 defined naive CD8 cells, a population that excluded terminally differentiated effector memory CD45RA+ cells. V gave up 4 bases and J gave up 4 bases, with 12 bases separating them. This CDR3 has 13 residues. The germline V gene has CDR1 SGHNT and CDR2 YYREEE (reference sequence). The receptor was derived from a man aged 25 to 40 in good health. The specimen sequenced was naive CD8+ T cells sorted from blood. The rearrangement joins TRBV5-4 to TRBJ2-7; D not certain. The DNA for the CDR3 is TGTGCCAGCAGCCGATCTTGGGGATACGAGCAGTACTTC. Its translation: CASSRSWGYEQYF.